This TCR beta chain is from a study of T cell repertoires in cytomegalovirus infection (dated by TCRdb to the late 2010s). As for the study more broadly: Donor HLA type was relevant to the analysis, as public TCR beta signatures indicated carriage of CMV infection together with the matching HLA type.

Sequenced on an Illumina HiSeq 1500. The raw public reads went through TCRdb reprocessing: fastp at Q25, MiXCR clone calling, in-frame beta chains kept. Rows are unified per CDR3 protein, each entry keeping the most common DNA and genes. Recorded for this sample are approximately 550,000 distinct CDR3 sequences; 16% of them occurred a single time. The biggest ten clones account for around 25% of the sample. Concerning this clonotype: Its antigen is still unknown. Per-base quality was not reported, and no clone a single base away is much larger than it.

V lost 0 bases and J lost 6 bases; the stretch between them is 12 bases long. From the cysteine up to the phenylalanine, the CDR3 has a length of 14 residues. Only CDR3 DNA is held: 42 bases, read in frame from base 1. CDR1 and CDR2 (SGDLS, YYNGEE) derive from the germline V gene. Study-wide findings and limitations: In the ex vivo response, HLA-C-restricted CMV-specific TCR beta clonotypes were dominant, and in two of eight donors the single most frequent clonotype came from this HLA-C-restricted group. Cumulative frequency of public TCR beta family members discriminated carriers of CMV infection plus the relevant HLA type in this cohort and an independent roughly 320-donor cohort.

The sequenced material came from CD8+ T cells from PBMCs. The chain employs TRBV9 and TRBJ1-1; TRBD1 is perhaps the D gene, given 6 matching bases. The sequence was obtained from a human donor in good health (CMV status not recorded). Some clones in this sample may be carry-over from other donors' samples. The CDR3 corresponds to CASSVGPGGPEAFF. The bases are TGTGCCAGCAGCGTAGGGCCCGGGGGCCCTGAAGCTTTCTTT.